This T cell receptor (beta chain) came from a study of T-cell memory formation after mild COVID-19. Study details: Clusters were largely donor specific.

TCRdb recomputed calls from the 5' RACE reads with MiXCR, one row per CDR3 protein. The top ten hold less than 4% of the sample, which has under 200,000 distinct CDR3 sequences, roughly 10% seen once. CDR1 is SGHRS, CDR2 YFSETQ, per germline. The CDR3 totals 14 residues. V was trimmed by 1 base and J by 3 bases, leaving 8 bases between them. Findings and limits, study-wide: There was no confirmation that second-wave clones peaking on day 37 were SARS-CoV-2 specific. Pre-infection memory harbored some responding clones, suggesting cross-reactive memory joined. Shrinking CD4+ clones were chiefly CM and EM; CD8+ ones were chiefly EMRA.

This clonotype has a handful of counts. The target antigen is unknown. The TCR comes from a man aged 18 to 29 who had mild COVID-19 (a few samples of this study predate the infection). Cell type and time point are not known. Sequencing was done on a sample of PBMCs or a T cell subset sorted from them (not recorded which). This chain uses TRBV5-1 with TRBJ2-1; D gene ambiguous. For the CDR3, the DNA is TGCGCCAGCAGCTTGCTTAATGTCTACAATGAGCAGTTCTTC. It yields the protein CASSLLNVYNEQFF. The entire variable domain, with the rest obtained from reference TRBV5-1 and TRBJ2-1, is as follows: KAGVTQTPRYLIKTRGQQVTLSCSPISGHRSVSWYQQTPGQGLQFLFEYFSETQRNKGNFPGRFSGRQFSNSRSEMNVSTLELGDSALYLCASSLLNVYNEQFFGPGTRLTVL.